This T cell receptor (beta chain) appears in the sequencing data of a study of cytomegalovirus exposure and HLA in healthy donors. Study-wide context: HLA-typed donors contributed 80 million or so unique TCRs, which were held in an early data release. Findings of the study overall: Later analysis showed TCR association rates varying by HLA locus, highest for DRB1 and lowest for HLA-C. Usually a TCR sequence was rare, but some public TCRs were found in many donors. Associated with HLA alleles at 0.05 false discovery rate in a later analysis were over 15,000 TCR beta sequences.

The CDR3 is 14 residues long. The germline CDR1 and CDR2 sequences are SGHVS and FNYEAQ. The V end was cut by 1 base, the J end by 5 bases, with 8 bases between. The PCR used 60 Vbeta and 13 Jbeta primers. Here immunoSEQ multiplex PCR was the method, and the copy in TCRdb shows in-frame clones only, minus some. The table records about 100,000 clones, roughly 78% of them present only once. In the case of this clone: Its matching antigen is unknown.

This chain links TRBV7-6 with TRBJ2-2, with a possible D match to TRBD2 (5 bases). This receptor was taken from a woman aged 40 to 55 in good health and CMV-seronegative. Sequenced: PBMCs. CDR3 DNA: TGTGCCAGCAGCTTAGTCGGGGAGACCGGGGAGCTGTTTTTT. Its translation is CASSLVGETGELFF.